One sample yielded the 32 T cell receptor beta chains listed below, sequenced in a study of glioma-infiltrating T cells. Amplification of TCR alpha and beta CDR3 regions from RNA used iRepertoire nested multiplex PCR. MiXCR, run by TCRdb on the multiplex PCR reads, gives a single entry per CDR3 protein. The sample has about 130,000 distinct CDR3 sequences, around a quarter seen once. Sequenced material: glioma tissue, nonneoplastic brain tissue, or PBMCs (not recorded which). These receptor sequences come from a human donor with low-grade glioma or glioblastoma, undergoing nonglioma brain surgery, or in good health (not recorded which).

The V call is TRBV5-1, the J call TRBJ1-1; possibly TRBD1 for D (5 bases). This CDR3 spans 13 amino acids. Germline CDR1 and CDR2: SGHRS and YFSETQ. The ends were cut back, 6 bases at V and 4 bases at J, with 13 bases in the middle. The CDR3 here is CASNSQGFTEAFF. The CDR3 DNA follows: TGCGCCAGCAATAGTCAGGGCTTCACTGAAGCTTTCTTT.

This clonotype was seen at least ten times. V gene TRBV28 combines with J gene TRBJ2-3; D could derive from TRBD1 or TRBD2 (6 bases each). CDR1 is MDHEN and CDR2 is SYDVKM in the germline V gene. CDR3 length equals 15 residues. The ends were cut back, 7 bases at V and 2 bases at J, with 16 bases in the middle. CDR3 in amino acids: CASKRSGGHTDTQYF. CDR3 DNA sequence: TGTGCCAGCAAGCGCTCCGGGGGACACACAGATACGCAGTATTTT.

The CDR3 region is CASSSRGGLNEQFF. In DNA, the CDR3 is TGTGCCAGCAGCTCCCGAGGGGGGCTGAATGAGCAGTTCTTC. The chain links TRBV2 to TRBJ2-1, with D perhaps matching TRBD1 or TRBD2 (6 bases each). Germline V gene lookup returns CDR1 SNHLY and CDR2 FYNNEI. The CDR3 runs to 14 residues. The V end lost 6 bases, the J end lost 7 bases, and 16 bases lay between the germline ends.

This clonotype appeared a few times. This chain links TRBV6-1 with TRBJ2-7; possibly TRBD1 or TRBD2 for D (6 bases each). This CDR3 is 14 amino acids long. Germline values: CDR1 MNHNS, CDR2 SASEGT. V gave up 10 bases and J gave up 3 bases, with 19 bases separating them. CDR3 in amino acids: CATWGLGGRYEQYV. In DNA form, the CDR3 reads TGTGCCACCTGGGGTCTCGGGGGCCGCTACGAGCAGTACGTC.

The chain employs TRBV24-1 and TRBJ1-2; 7 bases are a match to TRBD1. Germline CDR1 is KGHDR and CDR2 is SFDVKD. Unmatched junction bases numbered 7, after V lost 3 bases and J lost 1 base. This CDR3 spans 16 amino acids. The DNA for the CDR3 is TGTGCCACCAGTGATGGAACCGGGACAGATAACTATGGCTACACCTTC. Its protein product is CATSDGTGTDNYGYTF.

V is TRBV6-2 or TRBV6-3 and J is TRBJ1-5, with a tentative D call TRBD1 (6 bases). The CDR3 length is 14 residues. Germline V gene sequence: CDR1 MNHEY, CDR2 SVGEGT. Trimming pared 2 bases from V and 4 bases from J, leaving 9 bases between. Here the CDR3 DNA reads TGTGCCAGCAGTTACCCACAGGGAAATCAGCCCCAGCATTTT. Translating gives CASSYPQGNQPQHF.

This clonotype was counted many times. This chain links TRBV20-1 with TRBJ2-3; perhaps TRBD2 as D (6 bases). The ends were cut back, 0 bases at V and 2 bases at J, with 12 bases in the middle. The CDR3 runs 15 residues. CDR1 and CDR2 (germline): DFQATT, SNEGSKA (reference sequence). The CDR3 loop is CSARDPGLLTDTQYF. The CDR3 DNA follows: TGCAGTGCTAGAGATCCGGGACTCCTCACAGATACGCAGTATTTT.

The gene calls are TRBV24-1 and TRBJ1-3; D perhaps matches TRBD1 (6 bases). The CDR3 loop spans 15 amino acids. Germline lookup yields CDR1 KGHDR and CDR2 SFDVKD. Trimming removed 1 base from V and 3 bases from J, with 9 bases in between. The CDR3 DNA reads as TGTGCCACCAGTGATTTCACGGACAGTGGAAACACCATATATTTT. This sequence encodes CATSDFTDSGNTIYF.

This clonotype has at least ten counts. The J gene is TRBJ2-3, the V gene TRBV6-2 or TRBV6-3; no clear D. The V gene lost 3 bases and the J gene lost 5 bases, with 9 bases spanning the gap. The CDR3 has 13 residues. In germline, CDR1 is MNHEY, CDR2 SVGEGT. The CDR3 sequence: CASSYVAGDTQYF. DNA for the CDR3: TGTGCCAGCAGTTATGTGGCCGGAGATACGCAGTATTTT.

This clonotype was recorded at least ten times. This rearrangement joins TRBV20-1 to TRBJ1-1; tentative D call: TRBD1 (5 bases). Germline V lookup: CDR1 DFQATT, CDR2 SNEGSKA (reference sequence). Trimming pared 6 bases from V and 4 bases from J, leaving 15 bases between. CDR3 size: 13 residues. The DNA of the CDR3 is TGCAGTGCCCGGATCGGGGGACGCACTGAAGCTTTCTTT. Translated, it gives CSARIGGRTEAFF.

This chain links TRBV14 with TRBJ2-3; 9 bases line up with TRBD2. The V gene's germline CDR1 is SGHDN and CDR2 FVKESK. This CDR3 contains 16 residues. The trim removed 1 base at V and 3 bases at J, leaving 5 bases unmatched. The CDR3 coding sequence is TGTGCCAGCAGCCAAGTCGCGGGGGGGCGGACAGATACGCAGTATTTT. Its protein is CASSQVAGGRTDTQYF.

This clonotype was seen a handful of times. This chain links TRBV6-6 with TRBJ2-7, with 9 bases lining up with TRBD2. V shed 2 bases, J shed 0 bases, and the junction held 5 bases outside the gene matches. Germline assignment: CDR1 MNHNY and CDR2 SVGAGI (reference sequence). This CDR3 is built from 16 residues. The CDR3 loop is CASSYGSGGLSYEQYV. The CDR3 nucleotides are TGTGCCAGCAGTTACGGGAGCGGGGGGCTCTCCTACGAGCAGTACGTC.

Concerning this clonotype itself: A read error may be the cause here, since a much bigger clone is one base away. The V and J genes are TRBV27 and TRBJ1-5, with TRBD1 matching over 9 bases. The CDR3 totals 16 residues. Looked up from germline, CDR1 is MNHEY and CDR2 is SMNVEV (reference sequence). CDR3 nucleotide sequence: TGTGCCAGCAGTTTAACTCCGGGACAGGGAGGACAGCCCCGGCATTTT. Encoded protein: CASSLTPGQGGQPRHF.

The genes are TRBV7-2 and TRBJ2-5; possible D gene TRBD2, 5 bases. Trimming removed 0 bases at V and 10 bases at J, with 9 bases between. The germline gives CDR1 SGHTA, CDR2 FQGNSA. The CDR3 is 12 residues long. The CDR3 sequence: CASSLAMEDQYF. CDR3 DNA sequence: TGTGCCAGCAGCTTAGCGATGGAGGACCAGTACTTC.

This clonotype appeared a few times. The chain couples TRBV6-1 to TRBJ2-2, with D unresolved. The V gene's germline CDR1 is MNHNS and CDR2 SASEGT. The CDR3 is made up of 13 amino acids. The V and J ends lost 5 bases and 4 bases respectively, with 8 bases between them. CDR3 nucleotide sequence: TGTGCCAGCAGTCCTCGGGCCACCGGGGAGCTGTTTTTT. Its protein is CASSPRATGELFF.

The chain couples TRBV4-1 to TRBJ1-6; TRBD1 matches at 9 bases. Germline values: CDR1 MGHRA, CDR2 YSYEKL. This CDR3 comprises 16 residues. After removal of 4 bases from V and 9 bases from J, the junction contained 10 bases not matched to a gene. The CDR3 bases are TGCGCCAGCAGCCTTAGCGGGGGACAGGGCACTTCACCCCTCCACTTT. This sequence encodes CASSLSGGQGTSPLHF.

This clonotype was counted only a few times. This chain uses TRBV12-3 or TRBV12-4 with TRBJ1-3; D may be TRBD1 (6 bases). V shed 3 bases and J shed 2 bases, with 8 bases lying between them. This CDR3 is built from 14 residues. CDR3 sequence: CASSFHRAGNTIYF. The DNA of the CDR3 is TGTGCCAGCAGTTTCCACAGGGCTGGAAACACCATATATTTT.

This clonotype was detected ten times or more. The chain is built from TRBV4-1 and TRBJ1-4, with D perhaps TRBD1 (6 bases). Looked up from germline, CDR1 is MGHRA and CDR2 is YSYEKL. Trimming left V 4 bases short and J 8 bases short, with 20 bases between. The CDR3 is 16 amino acids. The CDR3 loop reads CASSPRPGGAMEKLFF. DNA of the CDR3: TGCGCCAGCAGCCCGAGACCTGGGGGCGCGATGGAAAAACTGTTTTTT.

This chain joins TRBV24-1 and TRBJ2-1; possibly TRBD2 for D (5 bases). CDR1 is KGHDR, CDR2 SFDVKD, per germline. The CDR3 covers 15 residues. Trimming took off 3 bases at V and 2 bases at J, with 10 bases between the two ends. CDR3 coding DNA: TGTGCCACCAGTGATCGGGATTTAGCCTACAATGAGCAGTTCTTC. It translates to CATSDRDLAYNEQFF.

This clonotype was counted only a few times. J is TRBJ1-2 and V is TRBV2; D call uncertain. The CDR3 totals 12 residues. Trimming shortened V by 8 bases and J by 0 bases, and 7 bases separated the two germline ends. The germline V gene encodes CDR1 SNHLY and CDR2 FYNNEI. The CDR3 DNA reads as TGTGCCAGCCTATTCTCTAACTATGGCTACACCTTC. Translation gives CASLFSNYGYTF. Supplemented by reference TRBV2 and TRBJ1-2, the full variable domain reads EPEVTQTPSHQVTQMGQEVILRCVPISNHLYFYWYRQILGQKVEFLVSFYNNEISEKSEIFDDQFSVERPDGSNFTLKIRSTKLEDSAMYFCASLFSNYGYTFGSGTRLTVV.

Of note for this clonotype: A read error may be the cause here, since a much bigger clone is one base away. V and J are TRBV20-1 and TRBJ2-1; D unresolved. This CDR3 comprises 14 residues. Trimming took off 3 bases at V and 5 bases at J, with 14 bases between the two ends. The germline V gene has CDR1 DFQATT and CDR2 SNEGSKA (reference sequence). The CDR3 DNA reads as TGCAGTGCTAGGTGGTTGGGTTCGGACAATGAGCAGTTCTTC. Protein sequence: CSARWLGSDNEQFF.

The V gene is TRBV25-1, the J gene TRBJ1-1; D not resolved. CDR1 MGHDK and CDR2 SYGVNS come from the germline V gene. Trimming removed 6 bases at V and 1 base at J, with 15 bases between. This CDR3 contains 15 residues. The CDR3 loop is CASSAHLGQNTEAFF. The CDR3 DNA follows: TGTGCCAGCAGCGCCCACCTGGGTCAGAACACTGAAGCTTTCTTT.

The chain recombines TRBV5-4 with TRBJ2-2, with 10 positions matching TRBD2. Germline CDR1 SGHNT, CDR2 YYREEE (reference sequence). This CDR3 comprises 17 residues. J gave up 2 bases and V 2 bases, and 6 bases lay outside the gene matches. The CDR3 nucleotides are TGTGCCAGCAGCTTTTCTCTAGCGGGGGTCAACACCGGGGAGCTGTTTTTT. This codes for CASSFSLAGVNTGELFF. Combining the CDR3 with reference TRBV5-4 and TRBJ2-2 gives the whole variable domain ETGVTQSPTHLIKTRGQQVTLRCSSQSGHNTVSWYQQALGQGPQFIFQYYREEENGRGNFPPRFSGLQFPNYSSELNVNALELDDSALYLCASSFSLAGVNTGELFFGEGSRLTVL.

This clonotype has more than one count but fewer than ten. The chain carries TRBV5-1 and TRBJ2-1; either TRBD1 or TRBD2 may supply D (6 bases each). CDR3 length equals 16 residues. From germline, CDR1 is SGHRS and CDR2 YFSETQ. The V end was cut by 2 bases, the J end by 0 bases, with 12 bases between. CDR3 bases: TGCGCCAGCAGCTTTGTAGGGGGGAGCTCCTACAATGAGCAGTTCTTC. Amino acid sequence: CASSFVGGSSYNEQFF.

Only a few counts were recorded for this clonotype. The genes are TRBV12-3 or TRBV12-4 and TRBJ2-3; 7 bases align to TRBD1. V was clipped by 6 bases and J by 1 base; unmatched bases: 4. The CDR3 covers 14 residues. CDR3 sequence reads: CASSRTGGTDTQYF. The CDR3, as DNA: TGTGCCAGCAGCAGAACAGGGGGCACAGATACGCAGTATTTT.

The rearrangement uses TRBV12-3 or TRBV12-4 and TRBJ2-2; no reliable D call. Trimming took 5 bases from V and 7 from J, leaving 11 bases between them. CDR3 length: 13 amino acids. In DNA, the CDR3 is TGTGCCAGCAGTCCGACCCGGAACGGGGAGCTGTTTTTT. Amino acid sequence: CASSPTRNGELFF.

The chain employs TRBV6-6 and TRBJ2-3; 8 bases agree with TRBD2. CDR3 size: 15 residues. In germline, CDR1 is MNHNY, CDR2 SVGAGI (reference sequence). V was pared by 2 bases and J by 4 bases, with 5 bases of the junction left unmatched. CDR3 residues: CASSYGSGGPDTQYF. The CDR3 bases are TGTGCCAGCAGTTACGGGAGCGGGGGCCCAGATACGCAGTATTTT.

On this clonotype itself: Possible read error: a much larger clone is one base away. The CDR3 loop reads CVSSLSGPKETQYF. In DNA form, the CDR3 reads TGTGTCAGCAGTTTATCTGGGCCCAAAGAGACCCAGTACTTC. The chain combines TRBV28 with TRBJ2-5; D is unresolved. The CDR3 is 14 residues long. CDR1 and CDR2 (germline): MDHEN, SYDVKM. Based on the CDR3 plus reference TRBV28 and TRBJ2-5, the full variable domain is DVKVTQSSRYLVKRTGEKVFLECVQDMDHENMFWYRQDPGLGLRLIYFSYDVKMKEKGDIPEGYSVSREKKERFSLILESASTNQTSMYLCVSSLSGPKETQYFGPGTRLLVL.

On this clonotype itself: This may stem from a read error, because a much larger clone lies one nucleotide away. The rearrangement joins TRBV6-5 to TRBJ2-5; 8 bases line up with TRBD1. The J call may be faulty, since TRBJ2-7 better matches the DNA end. Germline-derived CDR1 and CDR2 are MNHEY and SVGAGI. The CDR3 loop spans 13 amino acids. The CDR3 loop is CASSYMTGDEQYF. The CDR3 DNA sequence: TGTGCCAGCAGTTACATGACAGGGGACGAGCAGTACTTC.

V usage is TRBV7-3 and J usage is TRBJ1-1; 7 bases match TRBD1. CDR3 length equals 14 residues. Germline V gene sequence: CDR1 SGHTA, CDR2 FQGTGA. V shed 1 base, J shed 4 bases, and the junction held 3 bases outside the gene matches. The CDR3 loop reads CASSLIGGGTEAFF. The CDR3 DNA sequence: TGTGCCAGCAGCTTAATAGGGGGCGGCACTGAAGCTTTCTTT.

Comments on this clonotype: A clone one base away is much larger, so this may be a read error. V usage is TRBV7-2 and J usage is TRBJ1-5; D remains ambiguous. The CDR3 is 15 amino acids. Per the germline V gene, CDR1 is SGHTA and CDR2 is FQGNSA. The V end lost 5 bases, the J end lost 0 bases, and 11 bases lay between the germline ends. CDR3 in DNA: TGTGCCAGCAGCACACAAATACATAGCAATCAGCCCCAGCATTTT. Its translation: CASSTQIHSNQPQHF.

This clonotype was observed a few times. V and J are TRBV2 and TRBJ1-5; no clear D gene. Trimming removed 4 bases from V and 6 bases from J, with 10 bases in between. Germline-derived CDR1 and CDR2 are SNHLY and FYNNEI. The CDR3 contains 13 residues. CDR3 in DNA: TGTGCCAGCAGTGTACAGCCCAGTCAGCCCCAGCATTTT. Translating it yields CASSVQPSQPQHF.